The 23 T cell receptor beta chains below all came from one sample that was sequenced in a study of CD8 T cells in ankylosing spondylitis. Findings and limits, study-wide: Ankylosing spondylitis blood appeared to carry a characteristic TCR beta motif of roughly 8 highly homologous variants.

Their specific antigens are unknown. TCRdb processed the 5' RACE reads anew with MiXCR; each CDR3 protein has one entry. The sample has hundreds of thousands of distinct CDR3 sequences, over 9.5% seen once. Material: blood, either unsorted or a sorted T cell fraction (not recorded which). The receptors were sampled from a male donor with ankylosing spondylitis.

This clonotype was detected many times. The CDR3 nucleotides are TGTGCCAGCAGTTTAGGTAGCGGGAACTACAATGAGCAGTTCTTC. Translation: CASSLGSGNYNEQFF. V and J are TRBV12-3 or TRBV12-4 and TRBJ2-1; 8 bases fit TRBD2. Losses at the gene ends were 1 base for V and 3 bases for J; bases not matched to a gene: 2. The CDR3 length is 15 residues.

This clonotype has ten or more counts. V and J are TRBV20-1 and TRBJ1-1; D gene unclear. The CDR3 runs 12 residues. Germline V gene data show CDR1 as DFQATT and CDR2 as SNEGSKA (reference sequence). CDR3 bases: TGCAGCGTTGCCCGCATGAACACTGAAGCTTTCTTT. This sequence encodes CSVARMNTEAFF.

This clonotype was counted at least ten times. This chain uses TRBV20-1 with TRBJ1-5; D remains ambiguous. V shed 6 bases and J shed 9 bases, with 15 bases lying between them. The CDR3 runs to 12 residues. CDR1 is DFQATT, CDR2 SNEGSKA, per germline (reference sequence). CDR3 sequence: CSASDGDRPQHF. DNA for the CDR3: TGCAGTGCATCGGACGGGGATCGGCCCCAGCATTTT.

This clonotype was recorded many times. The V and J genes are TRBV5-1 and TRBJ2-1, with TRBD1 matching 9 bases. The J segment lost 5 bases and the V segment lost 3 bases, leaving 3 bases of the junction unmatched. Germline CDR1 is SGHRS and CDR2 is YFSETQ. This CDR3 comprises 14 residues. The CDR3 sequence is CASSSGQGNNEQFF. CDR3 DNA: TGCGCCAGCAGCTCGGGACAGGGCAACAATGAGCAGTTCTTC.

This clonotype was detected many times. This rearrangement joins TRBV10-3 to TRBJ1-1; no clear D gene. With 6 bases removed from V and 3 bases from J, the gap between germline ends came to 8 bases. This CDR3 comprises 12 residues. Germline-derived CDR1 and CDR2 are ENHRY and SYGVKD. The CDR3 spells CAISAGYTEAFF. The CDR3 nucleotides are TGTGCCATCAGCGCAGGCTACACTGAAGCTTTCTTT.

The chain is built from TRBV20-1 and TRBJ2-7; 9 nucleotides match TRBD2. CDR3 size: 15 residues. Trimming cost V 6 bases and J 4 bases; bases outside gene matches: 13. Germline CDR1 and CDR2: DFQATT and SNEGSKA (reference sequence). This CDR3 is CSASRLAETMYEQYF. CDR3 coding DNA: TGCAGTGCAAGTAGACTAGCGGAAACAATGTACGAGCAGTACTTC.

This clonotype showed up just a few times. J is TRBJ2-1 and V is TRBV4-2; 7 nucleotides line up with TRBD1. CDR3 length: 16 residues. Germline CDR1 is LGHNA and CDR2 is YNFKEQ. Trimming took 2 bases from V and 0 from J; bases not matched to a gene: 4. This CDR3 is CASSQSGTVSYNEQFF. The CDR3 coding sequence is TGTGCCAGCAGCCAATCCGGGACAGTCTCCTACAATGAGCAGTTCTTC.

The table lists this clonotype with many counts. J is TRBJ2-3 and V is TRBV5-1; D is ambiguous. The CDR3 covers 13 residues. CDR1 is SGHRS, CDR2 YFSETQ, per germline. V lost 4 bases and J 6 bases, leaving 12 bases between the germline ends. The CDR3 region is CASSLPPTDTQYF. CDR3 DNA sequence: TGCGCCAGCAGCCTACCACCGACGGATACGCAGTATTTT.

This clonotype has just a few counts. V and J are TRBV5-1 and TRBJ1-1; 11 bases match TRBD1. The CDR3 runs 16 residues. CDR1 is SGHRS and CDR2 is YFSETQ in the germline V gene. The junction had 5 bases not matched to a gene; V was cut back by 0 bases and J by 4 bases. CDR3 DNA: TGCGCCAGCAGCTTGGCTTGGACAGGGGGCGTCACTGAAGCTTTCTTT. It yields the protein CASSLAWTGGVTEAFF.

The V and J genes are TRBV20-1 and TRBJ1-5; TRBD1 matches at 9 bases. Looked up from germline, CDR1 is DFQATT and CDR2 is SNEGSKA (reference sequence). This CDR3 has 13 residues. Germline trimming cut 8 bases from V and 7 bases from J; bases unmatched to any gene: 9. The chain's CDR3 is CSSLDRGVQPQHF. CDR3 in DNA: TGCAGTTCTTTGGACAGGGGAGTACAGCCCCAGCATTTT.

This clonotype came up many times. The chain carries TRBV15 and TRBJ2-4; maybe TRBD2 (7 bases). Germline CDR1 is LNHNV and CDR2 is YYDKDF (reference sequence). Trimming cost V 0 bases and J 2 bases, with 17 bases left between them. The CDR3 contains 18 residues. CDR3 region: CATSRDLGRGLTKNIQYF. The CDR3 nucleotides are TGTGCCACCAGCAGAGATCTAGGGAGGGGGTTAACCAAAAACATTCAGTACTTC. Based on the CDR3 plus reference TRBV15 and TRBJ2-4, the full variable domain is DAMVIQNPRYQVTQFGKPVTLSCSQTLNHNVMYWYQQKSSQAPKLLFHYYDKDFNNEADTPDNFQSRRPNTSFCFLDIRSPGLGDTAMYLCATSRDLGRGLTKNIQYFGAGTRLSVL.

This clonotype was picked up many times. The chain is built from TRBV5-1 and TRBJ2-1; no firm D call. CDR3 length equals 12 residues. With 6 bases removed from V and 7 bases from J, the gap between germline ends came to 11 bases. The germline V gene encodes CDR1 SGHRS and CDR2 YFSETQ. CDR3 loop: CASTFTGNEQFF. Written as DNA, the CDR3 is TGCGCCAGCACCTTTACCGGGAATGAGCAGTTCTTC.

The CDR3 is CAISLPGAVDTQYF. DNA of the CDR3: TGTGCCATCAGTCTTCCGGGGGCAGTAGATACGCAGTATTTT. The rearrangement joins TRBV10-3 to TRBJ2-3; either TRBD1 or TRBD2 may fit D (6 bases each). The CDR3 runs 14 residues. V was shortened by 5 bases and J by 5 bases, with 14 bases between the two germline ends. From germline, CDR1 is ENHRY and CDR2 SYGVKD.

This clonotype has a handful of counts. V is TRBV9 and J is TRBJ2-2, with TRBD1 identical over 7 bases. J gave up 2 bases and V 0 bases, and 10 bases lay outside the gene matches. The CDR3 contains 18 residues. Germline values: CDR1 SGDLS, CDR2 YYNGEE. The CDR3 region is CASSVVSGVGGNTGELFF. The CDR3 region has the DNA TGTGCCAGCAGCGTAGTGTCTGGTGTAGGGGGCAACACCGGGGAGCTGTTTTTT.

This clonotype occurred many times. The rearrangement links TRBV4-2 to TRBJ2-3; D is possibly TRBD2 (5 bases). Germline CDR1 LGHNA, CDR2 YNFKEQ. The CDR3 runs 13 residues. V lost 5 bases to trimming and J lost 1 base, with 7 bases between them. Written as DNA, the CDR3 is TGTGCCAGCAGCGAAGCGGGCACAGATACGCAGTATTTT. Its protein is CASSEAGTDTQYF.

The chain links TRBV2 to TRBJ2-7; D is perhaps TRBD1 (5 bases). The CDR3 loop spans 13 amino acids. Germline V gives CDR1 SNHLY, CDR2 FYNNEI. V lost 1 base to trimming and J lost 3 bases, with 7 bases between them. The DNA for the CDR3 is TGTGCCAGCAGTGAAGACAGGTACTACGAGCAGTACTTC. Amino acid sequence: CASSEDRYYEQYF.

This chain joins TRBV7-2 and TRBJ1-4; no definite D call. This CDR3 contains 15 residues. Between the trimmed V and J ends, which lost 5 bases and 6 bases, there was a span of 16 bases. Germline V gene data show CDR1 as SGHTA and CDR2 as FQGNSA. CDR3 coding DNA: TGTGCCAGCAGCCGGGTTGGAGGATGGGATGAAAAACTGTTTTTT. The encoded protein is CASSRVGGWDEKLFF.

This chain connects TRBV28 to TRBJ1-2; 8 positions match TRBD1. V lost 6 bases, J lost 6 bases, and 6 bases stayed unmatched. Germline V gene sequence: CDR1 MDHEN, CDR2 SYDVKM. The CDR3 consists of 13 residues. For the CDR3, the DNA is TGTGCCAGCAGACCGGGACAGGAAAATGGCTACACCTTC. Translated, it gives CASRPGQENGYTF.

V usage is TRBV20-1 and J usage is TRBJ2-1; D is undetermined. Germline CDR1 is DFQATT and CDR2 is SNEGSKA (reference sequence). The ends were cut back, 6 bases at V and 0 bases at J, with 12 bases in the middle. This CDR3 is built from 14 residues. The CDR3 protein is CSAFPVSSYNEQFF. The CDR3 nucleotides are TGCAGTGCGTTCCCAGTCAGCTCCTACAATGAGCAGTTCTTC.

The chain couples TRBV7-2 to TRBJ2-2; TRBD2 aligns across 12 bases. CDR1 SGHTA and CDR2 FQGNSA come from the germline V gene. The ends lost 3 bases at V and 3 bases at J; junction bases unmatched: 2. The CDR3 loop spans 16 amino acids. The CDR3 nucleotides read TGTGCCAGCAGCTTCCTAGCGGGGGGGGACACCGGGGAGCTGTTTTTT. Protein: CASSFLAGGDTGELFF.

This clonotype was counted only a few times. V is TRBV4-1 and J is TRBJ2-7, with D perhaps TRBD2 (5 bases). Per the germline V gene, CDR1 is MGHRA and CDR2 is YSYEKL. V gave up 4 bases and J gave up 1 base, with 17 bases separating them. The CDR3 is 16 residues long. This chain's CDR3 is CASSRADVGGSYEQYF. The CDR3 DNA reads TGCGCCAGCAGCCGAGCAGACGTCGGCGGGTCCTACGAGCAGTACTTC.

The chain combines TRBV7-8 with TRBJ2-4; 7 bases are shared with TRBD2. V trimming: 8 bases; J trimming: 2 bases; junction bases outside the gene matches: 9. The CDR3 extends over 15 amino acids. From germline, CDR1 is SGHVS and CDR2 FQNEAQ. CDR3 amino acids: CASGRGIRTKNIQYF. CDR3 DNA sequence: TGTGCCAGCGGGAGGGGAATTCGAACCAAAAACATTCAGTACTTC. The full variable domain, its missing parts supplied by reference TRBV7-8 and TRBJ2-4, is GAGVSQSPRYKVAKRGQDVALRCDPISGHVSLFWYQQALGQGPEFLTYFQNEAQLDKSGLPSDRFFAERPEGSVSTLKIQRTQQEDSAVYLCASGRGIRTKNIQYFGAGTRLSVL.

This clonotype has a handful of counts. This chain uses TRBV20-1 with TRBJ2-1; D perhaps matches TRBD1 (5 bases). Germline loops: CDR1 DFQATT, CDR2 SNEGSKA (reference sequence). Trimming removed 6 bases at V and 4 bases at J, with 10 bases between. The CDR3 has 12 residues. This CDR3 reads CSATRVYNEQFF. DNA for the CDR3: TGCAGTGCCACCAGGGTTTACAATGAGCAGTTCTTC.